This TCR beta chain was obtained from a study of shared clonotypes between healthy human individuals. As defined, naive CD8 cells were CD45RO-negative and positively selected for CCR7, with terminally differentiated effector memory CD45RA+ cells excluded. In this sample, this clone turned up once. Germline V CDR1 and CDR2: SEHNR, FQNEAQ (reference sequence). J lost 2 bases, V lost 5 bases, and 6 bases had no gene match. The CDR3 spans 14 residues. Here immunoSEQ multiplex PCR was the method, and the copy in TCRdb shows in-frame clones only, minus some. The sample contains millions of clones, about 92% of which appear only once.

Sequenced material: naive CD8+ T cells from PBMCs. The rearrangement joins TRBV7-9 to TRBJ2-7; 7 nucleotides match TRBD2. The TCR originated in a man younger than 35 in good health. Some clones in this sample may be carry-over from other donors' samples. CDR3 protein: CASSPGTIPYEQYF. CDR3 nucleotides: TGTGCCAGCAGCCCTGGGACTATCCCCTACGAGCAGTACTTC.